This T cell receptor beta chain came from a study of shared clonotypes between healthy human individuals (dated by TCRdb to 2020 to 2022). In terms of the full investigation: The cohort comprised a couple of women and a few men aged 18 to 49 years. For each donor, CD4 naive and CD4 memory were each run on three plates, CD8 naive on two plates, and CD8 memory on one plate. To estimate repertoire size and how much clonotypes are shared between individuals, the study performed deep sequencing of blood TCR repertoires from a handful of healthy adults. To increase sequencing depth and limit assay-specific biases, different laboratories used diverse techniques to prepare libraries and sequence TCR repertoires. Each donor's leukapheresis produced roughly between roughly 0.85 and 10 billion PBMCs.

General study outcomes and caveats: Even with the large sequencing depth, rarefaction of the sorted-subset datasets indicated that sequencing was incomplete. About 5% of naive CD4, 3.5% of naive CD8, about 2.4% of memory CD4, and approximately 0.4% of memory CD8 clonotypes were shared across a few donors. Only blood was sampled, and tissue TCR repertoires likely differ from those in blood. Compared with non-shared clonotypes, clonotypes shared by all four sorted-subset donors had higher generation probabilities. The small number of donors limited the genetic and exposure-history diversity represented. Naive subsets generally had larger estimated clonotype richness than memory subsets. Pairwise subsampling led to the expectation that sequencing depth would affect the degree of clonotype sharing among donors.

A few counts support this clone. Its target antigen remains unknown. No clone much larger than this one lies a single base away; base qualities are absent. The CDR3 covers 20 residues, taking in both the cysteine and the phenylalanine. Only the CDR3 portion is preserved as DNA: 60 bases, with reading frame beginning at the first base. CDR1 and CDR2 are drawn from the germline V gene: MNHNS, SASEGT. Trimming costs V 0 bases and J 0 bases, and their ends lie 21 bases apart. The donors were healthy, HIV-negative adults with no recently reported acute infections or vaccinations. All donors were Caucasian adults living in Nashville, Tennessee, USA. CD4+ T cells were enriched through magnetic negative selection, after which naive cells were positively selected on CD45RA and the remaining negative fraction served as the memory subset. Blood was obtained by leukapheresis, after which PBMCs were separated by Ficoll-Histopaque density gradient centrifugation and cryopreserved in liquid nitrogen vapor phase. Analytical flow cytometry was used to check the purity and quantity of each magnetically sorted T cell population. Genomic DNA was isolated from each sorted fraction and quantified by UV absorbance on a Nanodrop 2000c.

Using the deep immunoSEQ assay, TCR CDR3 regions were amplified from genomic DNA by multiplex PCR. Extracted genomic DNA from each cell subset was spread evenly across all wells of several immunoSEQ 96-well plates, with each plate serving as a replicate. For sorted subsets, roughly 200 ng of genomic DNA, equivalent to some 30,000 T cell genomes, went into each replicate PCR. Purified libraries were quantified with a Qubit 3.0 fluorometer, sized on a Bioanalyzer 2100, and re-quantified with the KAPA Library Quantification kit. Every immunoSEQ 96-well plate was sequenced on a dedicated single-read 150-cycle Illumina NextSeq 550 flow cell. As for the authors' bioinformatics: Because the immunoSEQ output held only junctional sequences and lacked quality scores, the filtering could not match the filtering applied to full-length reads. Sequences were annotated with PyIR, a Python wrapper for IgBLAST v1.9, and V/J genes and CDR3 were assigned using IMGT germline references. Reads with weak V/J assignments (E-value above 1e-6), missing CDR3, stop codons, out-of-frame junctions, or ambiguous translated residues were removed. V3J clonotypes were defined as sequences sharing the same inferred V gene, J gene, and CDR3 amino acid sequence. Percentage overlap between repertoires was computed as shared unique clonotypes divided by the size of the smaller repertoire. Repertoire richness was assessed with RTK rarefaction, the Chao1 estimator, and Recon v2.1 estimates of unobserved clonotypes. Generation probabilities for all TCRbeta clonotypes obtained by the gDNA method from four donors were computed using OLGA. In TCRdb, the immuneACCESS table is reduced to in-frame sequences with V and J assigned. These tables do not hold every clone; where another copy was compared, an unresolved V gene accounts for under half, and the others remain unexplained. V and J calls and clone size are given by that table; D and trimming were obtained from the DNA. The sample profile shows some 1 million clones; 70% to 80% of them were found once. The ten largest clones add up to approximately 1.5% of the sample.

Material for sequencing was memory CD4+ T cells sorted from blood. This specimen's cell subset or site label, per the study, means: CD45RA-negative fraction. The receptor was derived from a man between 18 and 35 years old in good health. The receptor chain draws on TRBV6-1 and TRBJ2-1, with TRBD2 as a weak D call on 5 bases. The nucleotide sequence reads as follows: TGTGCCAGCAGTGAAGCCCCGATCACCCTCAAGCGGAGCTCCTACAATGAGCAGTTCTTC. Translated, this gives CASSEAPITLKRSSYNEQFF.